This T cell receptor beta chain comes out of a study of OX40 agonist ivuxolimab in advanced cancers. Overall study: The eligibility criteria allowed prior anti-PD-1, anti-PD-L1 or anti-CTLA-4 therapy, and 40% had some.

Germline CDR1 and CDR2: MRHNA and SNTAGT. Trimming stripped 10 bases from V and 1 base from J, with 19 bases between. This CDR3 comprises 15 residues. Clones were sequenced by immunoSEQ multiplex PCR, and TCRdb holds only the in-frame ones, with some missing. The profile shows about 77,000 clones, 80% to 90% of them singletons. The material sequenced was CD4+ or CD8+ T cells sorted from blood, taken in a trial of the OX40 agonist ivuxolimab. The V and J genes are TRBV6-4 and TRBJ1-1, with D maybe TRBD1 (5 bases). This clonotype was obtained from an adult with an advanced solid tumor such as melanoma, head and neck, liver or kidney cancer. CDR3 sequence: CATRTPKSGNTEAFF. CDR3 coding DNA: TGTGCCACGAGGACACCGAAGAGTGGGAACACTGAAGCTTTCTTT.